One and the same sample provided the 21 T cell receptor beta chains below, sequenced in a study of T cell responses to AZD1222 COVID-19 vaccine. Repertoires were generated with immunoSEQ multiplex PCR, while TCRdb's copy carries only in-frame clones and drops some. The sample has approximately 97,000 clones, less than 90% seen once. Here the sequenced sample was peripheral blood, taken on day 0 of AZD1222 vaccination. These receptors were collected from an adult in good health.

The chain employs TRBV6-6 and TRBJ2-7; 9 nucleotides agree with TRBD1. V gave up 6 bases and J gave up 6 bases; unmatched junction bases: 18. The CDR3 is 17 amino acids. The germline V gene encodes CDR1 MNHNY and CDR2 SVGAGI (reference sequence). This chain's CDR3 is CASSRLPTGGASREQYF. The CDR3 coding sequence is TGTGCCAGCAGCCGACTTCCTACAGGGGGCGCTTCGCGCGAGCAGTACTTC.

The V call is TRBV11-3, the J call TRBJ1-6, with D perhaps matching TRBD1 (5 bases). The germline gives CDR1 SGHNT, CDR2 YENEEA. The CDR3 has 14 residues. V dropped 5 bases and J dropped 7 bases, with 12 bases sitting between them. In DNA form, the CDR3 reads TGTGCCAGCAGCCTGGGACGGCAGAATTCACCCCTCCACTTT. Its translation is CASSLGRQNSPLHF.

J is TRBJ1-2 and V is TRBV4-1; 9 nucleotides line up with TRBD1. The germline V gene has CDR1 MGHRA and CDR2 YSYEKL. Trimming removed 2 bases from V and 4 bases from J; junction bases left unmatched: 11. This CDR3 has 17 amino acids. CDR3 residues: CASSQIPGQGSVYGYTF. CDR3 coding DNA: TGCGCCAGCAGCCAAATCCCGGGACAGGGTAGTGTCTATGGCTACACCTTC.

This chain joins TRBV2 and TRBJ1-1; TRBD1 matches 7 bases. The CDR3 contains 13 residues. V lost 8 bases, J lost 2 bases, and 5 bases stayed unmatched. The germline CDR1 and CDR2 sequences are SNHLY and FYNNEI. CDR3 sequence (DNA): TGTGCCAGCGGGGGACAGACAAACACTGAAGCTTTCTTT. This translates into CASGGQTNTEAFF.

This clone was recorded only once. The CDR3 is CASSPTNTGTYGYTF. The CDR3 DNA reads TGTGCCAGCTCACCGACGAATACAGGGACCTATGGCTACACCTTC. The chain has TRBV18 and TRBJ1-2; weak D call: TRBD1 (6 bases). The CDR3 loop spans 15 amino acids. V was shortened by 3 bases and J by 4 bases, with 15 bases between the two germline ends. Germline V gives CDR1 KGHSH, CDR2 LQKENI.

This chain connects TRBV28 to TRBJ2-1, with D maybe TRBD2 (5 bases). The CDR3 totals 16 residues. The V gene lost 4 bases and the J gene lost 0 bases, with 13 bases spanning the gap. In germline, CDR1 is MDHEN, CDR2 SYDVKM. As DNA, the CDR3 is TGTGCCAGCAGTTCACCCTTAGCGAGCTCCTACAATGAGCAGTTCTTC. This codes for CASSSPLASSYNEQFF.

The V and J genes are TRBV7-9 and TRBJ1-1; TRBD1 agrees at 8 bases. This CDR3 has 15 residues. CDR1 is SEHNR and CDR2 is FQNEAQ in the germline V gene (reference sequence). After removal of 5 bases from V and 1 base from J, the junction contained 6 bases not matched to a gene. CDR3 protein: CASSPWTGTNTEAFF. CDR3 in DNA: TGTGCCAGCAGCCCCTGGACAGGGACGAACACTGAAGCTTTCTTT.

This chain joins TRBV20-1 and TRBJ2-4, with D perhaps TRBD2 (7 bases). With 3 bases removed from V and 7 bases from J, the gap between germline ends came to 13 bases. The germline V gene encodes CDR1 DFQATT and CDR2 SNEGSKA (reference sequence). The CDR3 contains 13 residues. In nucleotides, the CDR3 is TGCAGTGCTAGTTTGGGGGGGGCGAACATTCAGTACTTC. It is translated as CSASLGGANIQYF.

V is TRBV27 and J is TRBJ2-3; D ambiguous. CDR1 and CDR2 from the germline V gene are MNHEY and SMNVEV (reference sequence). Deletions cut 8 bases from V and 3 bases from J, with 12 bases between. This CDR3 is 13 amino acids long. CDR3 coding DNA: TGTGCCAGCGGCCCTATGGGGACAGATACGCAGTATTTT. It is translated as CASGPMGTDTQYF.

The gene calls are TRBV3-1 (or the pseudogene TRBV3-2) and TRBJ2-7, with TRBD2 identical over 14 bases. The CDR3 spans 16 residues. Looked up from germline, CDR1 is LGHDT and CDR2 is YNNKEL (reference sequence). With V trimmed by 6 bases and J by 5 bases, 9 bases remained unmatched. Here the CDR3 reads CASRQTSGRAYNEQYF. CDR3 DNA sequence: TGTGCCAGCAGACAGACTAGCGGGAGGGCGTATAACGAGCAGTACTTC.

The sample holds one count of this clone. The gene calls are TRBV5-1 and TRBJ2-2; possibly TRBD2 for D (5 bases). Trimming left V 3 bases short and J 1 base short, with 16 bases between. Germline V gene sequence: CDR1 SGHRS, CDR2 YFSETQ. The CDR3 is made up of 17 amino acids. The CDR3 loop is CASSSIRGLENTGELFF. CDR3 DNA sequence: TGCGCCAGCAGCTCAATACGCGGACTGGAGAACACCGGGGAGCTGTTTTTT.

This clone has just one count. V is TRBV24-1 and J is TRBJ1-5; weak D call: TRBD1 (5 bases). CDR3 length equals 14 residues. Germline V lookup: CDR1 KGHDR, CDR2 SFDVKD. Trimming stripped 2 bases from V and 6 bases from J, with 10 bases between. CDR3 DNA: TGTGCCACCAGTGATTCCAGGGAGGGTCAGCCCCAGCATTTT. It codes for CATSDSREGQPQHF.

The J gene is TRBJ1-4, the V gene TRBV9; 7 positions agree with TRBD1. With V trimmed by 3 bases and J by 4 bases, 6 bases remained unmatched. The CDR3 totals 15 residues. Germline V gene lookup returns CDR1 SGDLS and CDR2 YYNGEE. The CDR3 reads CASSAGTAVNEKLFF. For the CDR3, the DNA is TGTGCCAGCAGCGCCGGGACAGCAGTTAATGAAAAACTGTTTTTT.

This clone appeared once. The chain combines TRBV10-3 with TRBJ2-1; D remains ambiguous. V gave up 0 bases and J gave up 4 bases, with 7 bases separating them. Per the germline V gene, CDR1 is ENHRY and CDR2 is SYGVKD. The CDR3 contains 14 residues. The CDR3, as DNA: TGTGCCATCAGTGAGTCGGGCAGTTACAATGAGCAGTTCTTC. It is translated as CAISESGSYNEQFF.

V and J are TRBV21-1 and TRBJ2-7; the table's D call, TRBD2, has no DNA check behind it. TRBV21-1 is deemed a pseudogene. The CDR3 has 13 residues. The CDR3 loop reads CASPGTRQYEQYV. The CDR3 coding sequence is TGTGCCAGCCCCGGGACTAGACAGTACGAGCAGTACGTC.

This chain joins TRBV9 and TRBJ1-2, with D perhaps matching TRBD1 (6 bases). The CDR3 covers 15 residues. The germline CDR1 and CDR2 sequences are SGDLS and YYNGEE. V lost 3 bases, J lost 1 base, and 13 bases lay in between. CDR3 bases: TGTGCCAGCAGCGGAGGGGGACACAATAACTATGGCTACACCTTC. It is translated as CASSGGGHNNYGYTF.

The chain has TRBV19 and TRBJ2-7, with D possibly being TRBD1 (5 bases). Trimming removed 5 bases at V and 0 bases at J, with 11 bases between. Germline V gene data show CDR1 as LNHDA and CDR2 as SQIVND (reference sequence). The length of the CDR3 is 14 residues. The CDR3 protein is CASSFTGSSYEQYF. In DNA, the CDR3 is TGTGCCAGTAGTTTCACAGGTAGCTCCTACGAGCAGTACTTC.

The V and J genes are TRBV5-1 and TRBJ1-1; D is possibly TRBD1 (5 bases). The V gene's germline CDR1 is SGHRS and CDR2 YFSETQ. The CDR3 has 16 amino acids. Deletions cut 0 bases from V and 4 bases from J, with 16 bases between. The CDR3: CASSLAALGPGTEAFF. Here the CDR3 DNA reads TGCGCCAGCAGCTTGGCCGCTTTGGGGCCTGGCACTGAAGCTTTCTTT.

A few counts support this clone. J is TRBJ1-5 and V is TRBV7-2; D is unresolved. CDR3 length equals 14 residues. Germline V gene data show CDR1 as SGHTA and CDR2 as FQGNSA. V was pared by 3 bases and J by 5 bases, with 11 bases between. CDR3 in DNA: TGTGCCAGCAGCTTTCCGGGAGGCTATCAGCCCCAGCATTTT. Protein sequence: CASSFPGGYQPQHF.

J is TRBJ2-5 and V is TRBV7-2; 8 bases line up with TRBD2. J was trimmed by 2 bases and V by 5 bases; bases with no gene match: 4. This CDR3 is built from 14 residues. Per germline, CDR1 SGHTA and CDR2 FQGNSA. The CDR3 DNA sequence: TGTGCCAGCAGCCTTAGCGGGATTCAAGAGACCCAGTACTTC. As protein: CASSLSGIQETQYF.

The chain uses TRBV5-1 and TRBJ2-3, with TRBD1 as a possible D gene (6 bases). Per the germline V gene, CDR1 is SGHRS and CDR2 is YFSETQ. The CDR3 runs 15 residues. V was trimmed by 8 bases and J by 3 bases, leaving 19 bases between them. The CDR3 nucleotides are TGCGCCAGTACGAACAGGGTGGGGAAAACAGATACGCAGTATTTT. Translating gives CASTNRVGKTDTQYF.